The 12 T cell receptor beta chains in this list originate from one sample, sequenced in a study of OX40 agonist ivuxolimab in advanced cancers. The method was immunoSEQ multiplex PCR; TCRdb's version includes in-frame clones alone and lacks a portion of them. Found here are 50,000 to 55,000 clones, roughly three quarters of them singletons; the top ten hold 3% to 5%. The sample in question was CD4+ or CD8+ T cells sorted from blood, obtained in a trial of the OX40 agonist ivuxolimab. The receptors stem from an adult with an advanced solid tumor such as melanoma, head and neck, liver or kidney cancer.

The chain couples TRBV9 to TRBJ1-2; tentatively, D is TRBD1 (5 bases). The CDR3 runs 13 residues. Between the trimmed V and J ends, which lost 2 bases and 6 bases, there was a span of 11 bases. CDR1 is SGDLS and CDR2 is YYNGEE in the germline V gene. CDR3 protein: CASSVPNRNGYTF. CDR3 DNA: TGTGCCAGCAGCGTCCCCAACAGGAATGGCTACACCTTC.

The chain joins TRBV5-6 to TRBJ1-1; D possibly corresponds to TRBD1 (5 bases). Germline V gene sequence: CDR1 SGHDT, CDR2 YYEEEE. Between the trimmed V and J ends, which lost 4 bases and 6 bases, there was a span of 16 bases. This CDR3 has 14 amino acids. The CDR3 sequence: CASSPGRRGAEAFF. DNA of the CDR3: TGTGCCAGCAGCCCCGGACGGCGGGGGGCTGAAGCTTTCTTT.

The rearrangement uses TRBV18 and TRBJ2-2; TRBD1 matches at 9 bases. The CDR3 runs to 16 residues. In germline, CDR1 is KGHSH, CDR2 LQKENI. The trim removed 3 bases at V and 3 bases at J, leaving 5 bases unmatched. CDR3 sequence reads: CASSPKGQGYTGELFF. In DNA, the CDR3 is TGTGCCAGCTCACCTAAGGGACAGGGATACACCGGGGAGCTGTTTTTT.

The V and J genes are TRBV18 and TRBJ2-5; D is perhaps TRBD2 (6 bases). There are 16 residues in the CDR3. Trimming took off 3 bases at V and 1 base at J, with 15 bases between the two ends. From germline, CDR1 is KGHSH and CDR2 LQKENI. For the CDR3, the DNA is TGTGCCAGCTCACCCGGGACCTACGGGGGCCAAGAGACCCAGTACTTC. It is translated as CASSPGTYGGQETQYF.

This clone was seen more than once but under ten times. This sequence joins TRBV10-1 and TRBJ2-1; D is perhaps TRBD2 (6 bases). Germline CDR1 is WNHNN and CDR2 is SYGVQD (reference sequence). Between the trimmed V and J ends, which lost 4 bases and 8 bases, there was a span of 15 bases. This CDR3 is built from 14 residues. CDR3 DNA sequence: TGCGCCAGCAGTGTGTATCGGGGAGGCCATGAGCAGTTCTTC. It translates to CASSVYRGGHEQFF.

This clone was seen more than once but under ten times. V usage is TRBV6-1 and J usage is TRBJ2-7; D remains ambiguous. Germline loops: CDR1 MNHNS, CDR2 SASEGT. The CDR3 spans 12 residues. V dropped 10 bases and J dropped 2 bases, with 12 bases sitting between them. CDR3 protein: CATAITTYEQYF. The CDR3 nucleotides are TGTGCCACAGCCATCACAACCTACGAGCAGTACTTC.

The V and J genes are TRBV11-2 and TRBJ2-5; TRBD1 is a possible D gene (6 bases). Germline values: CDR1 SGHAT, CDR2 FQNNGV. Trimming cost V 1 base and J 6 bases, with 15 bases left between them. The CDR3 length is 15 residues. In DNA, the CDR3 is TGTGCCAGCAGCTTAGGGCACAGGGATTTAAAGACCCAGTACTTC. Amino acids: CASSLGHRDLKTQYF. Using reference TRBV11-2 and TRBJ2-5 for the parts outside the CDR3, the full variable domain is EAGVAQSPRYKIIEKRQSVAFWCNPISGHATLYWYQQILGQGPKLLIQFQNNGVVDDSQLPKDRFSAERLKGVDSTLKIQPAKLEDSAVYLCASSLGHRDLKTQYFGPGTRLLVL.

The chain carries TRBV18 and TRBJ2-5, with a possible D match to TRBD2 (6 bases). V was cut by 0 bases and J by 5 bases, with 10 bases left in between. Germline CDR1 and CDR2: KGHSH and LQKENI. The CDR3 length is 14 residues. CDR3 residues: CASSPPSGDETQYF. In nucleotides, the CDR3 is TGTGCCAGCTCACCACCATCGGGGGACGAGACCCAGTACTTC.

The gene calls are TRBV6-5 and TRBJ2-7; 7 positions match TRBD1. The CDR3 covers 13 residues. V dropped 4 bases and J dropped 4; count of bases not matched to a gene: 4. Germline V gives CDR1 MNHEY, CDR2 SVGAGI. The CDR3 DNA reads TGTGCCAGCAGTTCCTACAGGGGTTACGAGCAGTACTTC. It translates to CASSSYRGYEQYF.

The gene calls are TRBV7-3 and TRBJ2-3, with 12 bases matching TRBD2. Germline V lookup: CDR1 SGHTA, CDR2 FQGTGA. V shed 5 bases, J shed 2 bases, and the junction held 5 bases outside the gene matches. The CDR3 has 16 residues. CDR3 bases: TGTGCCAGCAGCCCGCTAGCGGGAGGGATCACAGATACGCAGTATTTT. It codes for CASSPLAGGITDTQYF.

The chain links TRBV29-1 to TRBJ1-2, with D possibly being TRBD1 (5 bases). CDR3 length: 10 residues. With 5 bases removed from V and 8 bases from J, the gap between germline ends came to 9 bases. CDR1 SQVTM and CDR2 ANQGSEA come from the germline V gene. The CDR3: CSVWRGGYTF. The CDR3, as DNA: TGCAGCGTTTGGCGGGGCGGCTACACCTTC.

The rearrangement uses TRBV7-3 and TRBJ1-2, with 8 bases aligning to TRBD1. V dropped 2 bases and J dropped 4; count of bases not matched to a gene: 6. Looked up from germline, CDR1 is SGHTA and CDR2 is FQGTGA. The CDR3 has 15 amino acids. CDR3 nucleotides: TGTGCCAGCAGCTTACAACCCGACAGGGGCTATGGCTACACCTTC. Encoded protein: CASSLQPDRGYGYTF.